The T cell receptor (beta chain) under discussion was sequenced for a study of cytomegalovirus exposure and HLA in healthy donors. As to this clone: Antigen: not known.

This CDR3 contains 13 residues. CDR1 and CDR2 (germline): SGHNT, YYREEE (reference sequence). V was pared by 5 bases and J by 7 bases, with 7 bases of the junction left unmatched. Study observations and caveats: In a later analysis, TCR association rates varied by HLA locus: DRB1 most, HLA-C fewest. A classifier reportedly called cytomegalovirus status with high sensitivity and specificity.

The PCR employed 60 Vbeta primers together with 13 Jbeta primers. Clones were sequenced by immunoSEQ multiplex PCR, and TCRdb holds only the in-frame ones, with some missing. The sample consists of some 90,000 clones, 78% of them appearing once. This chain joins TRBV5-4 and TRBJ2-3; 7 bases align to TRBD2. Sequencing was performed on PBMCs. This TCR derives from a woman between 40 and 55 years old in good health and CMV-seronegative. CDR3 coding DNA: TGTGCCAGCAGACCCGGACTAGGGAATACGCAGTATTTT. It codes for CASRPGLGNTQYF.